This passage covers 25 T cell receptor beta chains from one sample sequenced in a study of spatial heterogeneity in lung cancer. Documented time point: sample taken at primary tumor resection. Via MiXCR, TCRdb re-called the 5' RACE reads, giving one row per CDR3 protein. Of some 39,000 distinct CDR3 sequences in the sample, under 7.5% were seen once. This material consisted of PBMCs, taken at surgery. The receptors shown here come from a female donor with early-stage non-small cell lung cancer.

The CDR3 region is CACGGGQRGTQYF. CDR3 DNA sequence: TGTGCCTGCGGGGGAGGACAGAGAGGTACGCAGTATTTT. This sequence joins TRBV19 and TRBJ2-3, with a weak D call TRBD2 (7 bases). Germline V gene sequence: CDR1 LNHDA, CDR2 SQIVND (reference sequence). V lost 11 bases, J lost 8 bases, and 20 bases lay in between. CDR3 length: 13 residues.

In this sample, this clonotype turned up a few times. The genes are TRBV2 and TRBJ1-1; D gene uncertain. Germline V gives CDR1 SNHLY, CDR2 FYNNEI. This CDR3 region has 13 residues. Between the trimmed V and J ends, which lost 7 bases and 3 bases, there was a span of 12 bases. The CDR3 sequence is CASNGVEDTEAFF. As DNA, the CDR3 is TGTGCCAGCAATGGGGTGGAGGACACTGAAGCTTTCTTT.

This clonotype was seen a handful of times. The genes are TRBV6-1 and TRBJ2-6; D assignment may be TRBD1 or TRBD2 (5 bases each). This CDR3 is built from 16 residues. Deletions cut 7 bases from V and 0 bases from J, with 13 bases between. The germline V gene has CDR1 MNHNS and CDR2 SASEGT. The CDR3 region has the DNA TGTGCCAGCACCCCCATGGGACCCTCTGGGGCCAACGTCCTGACTTTC. It yields the protein CASTPMGPSGANVLTF.

This clonotype was seen repeatedly, ten times or more. The chain combines TRBV28 with TRBJ2-7; 12 positions agree with TRBD2. This CDR3 contains 14 residues. Germline V CDR1 and CDR2: MDHEN, SYDVKM. In DNA, the CDR3 is TGTGGCACCACGCGGACTAGCGGGGTAAGCGAGCAGTACTTC. Protein sequence: CGTTRTSGVSEQYF.

This clonotype was counted many times. This rearrangement joins TRBV7-9 to TRBJ2-1; a possible D gene is TRBD2 (5 bases). Looked up from germline, CDR1 is SEHNR and CDR2 is FQNEAQ (reference sequence). V lost 0 bases to trimming and J lost 12 bases, with 15 bases between them. CDR3 length: 14 residues. DNA of the CDR3: TGTGCCAGCAGCTTAGCGTCTCAGACCCGGGGGCAGTTCTTC. This gives the protein CASSLASQTRGQFF.

There are many counts of this clonotype. The chain uses TRBV20-1 and TRBJ2-2; unclear D gene. Germline V gene lookup returns CDR1 DFQATT and CDR2 SNEGSKA (reference sequence). The CDR3 is 14 residues long. V shed 1 base and J shed 6 bases, with 12 bases lying between them. CDR3 nucleotides: TGCAGTGCTAGAGTTGGTCAAGCTGCCGGGGAGCTGTTTTTT. Amino acids: CSARVGQAAGELFF.

This clonotype turned up a few times. The chain links TRBV29-1 to TRBJ2-3, with a weak D call TRBD1 (6 bases). From germline, CDR1 is SQVTM and CDR2 ANQGSEA. The V gene lost 6 bases and the J gene lost 1 base, with 11 bases spanning the gap. The CDR3 is 13 amino acids. CDR3 in DNA: TGCAGCGTGGTACGGACAGGCACAGATACGCAGTATTTT. As protein: CSVVRTGTDTQYF.

Ten or more counts support this clonotype. The genes are TRBV20-1 and TRBJ2-1; 12 bases fit TRBD2. Trimming took 1 base from V and 8 from J; bases not matched to a gene: 12. This CDR3 is 17 amino acids long. Per the germline V gene, CDR1 is DFQATT and CDR2 is SNEGSKA (reference sequence). The DNA for the CDR3 is TGCAGTGCTAGAGGAGGGATGAGACTAGCGGGAGTCGATGAGCAGTTCTTC. Translation gives CSARGGMRLAGVDEQFF.

This clonotype was seen repeatedly, ten times or more. V is TRBV3-1 and J is TRBJ2-3; 9 positions agree with TRBD2. V lost 8 bases, J lost 2 bases, and 5 bases stayed unmatched. CDR1 and CDR2 (germline): LGHDT, YNNKEL (reference sequence). This CDR3 is built from 14 residues. CDR3 sequence (DNA): TGTGCCAGCCGCCTAGCGGGGAACACAGATACGCAGTATTTT. This sequence encodes CASRLAGNTDTQYF.

In this sample, this clonotype turned up many times. The rearrangement links TRBV18 to TRBJ2-7; TRBD1 matches at 7 bases. Germline-derived CDR1 and CDR2 are KGHSH and LQKENI. J lost 1 base, V lost 4 bases, and 10 bases had no gene match. CDR3 length: 16 residues. The CDR3 DNA reads as TGTGCCAGCTCACGCCCCGGGACAGACTCTTCCTACGAGCAGTACTTC. It specifies CASSRPGTDSSYEQYF.

This clonotype was detected many times. The chain couples TRBV5-1 to TRBJ2-5; TRBD2 is a possible D gene (6 bases). The germline V gene has CDR1 SGHRS and CDR2 YFSETQ. This CDR3 spans 13 amino acids. V gave up 3 bases and J gave up 3 bases, with 9 bases separating them. CDR3 region: CASSSLAEETQYF. DNA of the CDR3: TGCGCCAGCAGCTCTTTAGCGGAAGAGACCCAGTACTTC. The entire variable domain, with the rest obtained from reference TRBV5-1 and TRBJ2-5, is as follows: KAGVTQTPRYLIKTRGQQVTLSCSPISGHRSVSWYQQTPGQGLQFLFEYFSETQRNKGNFPGRFSGRQFSNSRSEMNVSTLELGDSALYLCASSSLAEETQYFGPGTRLLVL.

In this sample, this clonotype turned up many times. The gene calls are TRBV19 and TRBJ2-1, with a weak D call TRBD1 (5 bases). V dropped 4 bases and J dropped 10 bases, with 11 bases sitting between them. This CDR3 is 12 amino acids long. In germline, CDR1 is LNHDA, CDR2 SQIVND (reference sequence). The DNA for the CDR3 is TGTGCCAGTAGTAAGGGGTTTCAGGAGCAGTTCTTC. It specifies CASSKGFQEQFF. Combining the CDR3 with reference TRBV19 and TRBJ2-1 gives the whole variable domain DGGITQSPKYLFRKEGQNVTLSCEQNLNHDAMYWYRQDPGQGLRLIYYSQIVNDFQKGDIAEGYSVSREKKESFPLTVTSAQKNPTAFYLCASSKGFQEQFFGPGTRLTVL.

This clonotype was picked up a small number of times. The genes are TRBV12-3 or TRBV12-4 and TRBJ2-4, with 9 nucleotides matching TRBD1. The CDR3 has 14 residues. After removal of 6 bases from V and 4 bases from J, the junction contained 4 bases not matched to a gene. Here the CDR3 reads CASRPGTGKNIQYF. CDR3 nucleotide sequence: TGTGCCAGCAGGCCCGGGACAGGGAAAAACATTCAGTACTTC.

This clonotype has a handful of counts. V gene TRBV30 combines with J gene TRBJ1-5; maybe TRBD1 (6 bases). CDR3 size: 14 residues. The ends were cut back, 2 bases at V and 2 bases at J, with 10 bases in the middle. Germline V gene lookup returns CDR1 GTSNPN and CDR2 SVGIG (reference sequence). CDR3 DNA sequence: TGTGCCTGGAGTACAGGGTGGGGCAATCAGCCCCAGCATTTT. Residues: CAWSTGWGNQPQHF. Together with reference TRBV30 and TRBJ1-5, the CDR3 gives the full variable domain: SQTIHQWPATLVQPVGSPLSLECTVEGTSNPNLYWYRQAAGRGLQLLFYSVGIGQISSEVPQNLSASRPQDRQFILSSKKLLLSDSGFYLCAWSTGWGNQPQHFGDGTRLSIL.

The table lists this clonotype with many counts. V usage is TRBV28 and J usage is TRBJ2-5; 7 bases map to TRBD1. Germline CDR1 and CDR2: MDHEN and SYDVKM. This CDR3 region has 14 residues. The V segment lost 5 bases and the J segment 3 bases; nucleotides outside the gene matches: 6. The CDR3 loop is CASSPPRGKETQYF. The CDR3 bases are TGTGCCAGCAGTCCACCCAGGGGGAAAGAGACCCAGTACTTC.

This clonotype came up many times. The J gene is TRBJ1-1, the V gene TRBV7-2; D gene ambiguous. This CDR3 is built from 14 residues. Germline CDR1 reads SGHTA; CDR2 reads FQGNSA. The V end lost 5 bases, the J end lost 0 bases, and 10 bases lay between the germline ends. CDR3 loop: CASSATAMNTEAFF. The DNA of the CDR3 is TGTGCCAGCAGCGCCACCGCGATGAACACTGAAGCTTTCTTT.

This clonotype was found a few times. The J gene is TRBJ1-4, the V gene TRBV7-9, with TRBD1 identical over 9 bases. There are 14 residues in the CDR3. Germline loops: CDR1 SEHNR, CDR2 FQNEAQ (reference sequence). Trimming took 5 bases from V and 8 from J; bases not matched to a gene: 6. CDR3 residues: CASSTGQGREKLFF. In nucleotides, the CDR3 is TGTGCCAGCAGCACCGGACAGGGGAGAGAAAAACTGTTTTTT.

This clonotype was seen many times. This chain joins TRBV29-1 and TRBJ1-2, with no clear D. The CDR3 spans 11 residues. Trimming shortened V by 8 bases and J by 4 bases, and 11 bases separated the two germline ends. CDR1 and CDR2 from the germline V gene are SQVTM and ANQGSEA. The CDR3 is CSHRSSYGYTF. The CDR3 DNA sequence: TGCAGCCATCGGAGCAGCTATGGCTACACCTTC.

This clonotype appeared many times. The chain joins TRBV12-3 or TRBV12-4 to TRBJ1-1; D gene unclear. The length of the CDR3 is 9 residues. V lost 6 bases and J lost 7, with 3 bases in between. This chain's CDR3 is CASSREAFF. CDR3 sequence (DNA): TGTGCCAGCAGCCGTGAAGCTTTCTTT.

This clonotype was detected many times. This chain links TRBV19 with TRBJ1-5; D not resolved. V lost 3 bases to trimming and J lost 0 bases, with 18 bases between them. The CDR3 contains 18 residues. From germline, CDR1 is LNHDA and CDR2 SQIVND (reference sequence). CDR3 loop: CASSMGIFLSNSNQPQHF. The CDR3 bases are TGTGCCAGTAGTATGGGGATATTCTTAAGCAATAGCAATCAGCCCCAGCATTTT. The full variable domain, rest sourced from reference TRBV19 and TRBJ1-5, is DGGITQSPKYLFRKEGQNVTLSCEQNLNHDAMYWYRQDPGQGLRLIYYSQIVNDFQKGDIAEGYSVSREKKESFPLTVTSAQKNPTAFYLCASSMGIFLSNSNQPQHFGDGTRLSIL.

This clonotype was recorded at least ten times. V usage is TRBV12-3 or TRBV12-4 and J usage is TRBJ1-3; possible D gene TRBD1, 6 bases. The CDR3 extends over 16 amino acids. The V gene lost 5 bases and the J gene lost 0 bases, with 14 bases spanning the gap. The CDR3 is CASSPTGTRSGNTIYF. CDR3 in DNA: TGTGCCAGCAGTCCCACCGGGACACGCTCTGGAAACACCATATATTTT.

This clonotype was seen repeatedly, ten times or more. The chain links TRBV28 to TRBJ1-6; D gene unclear. CDR3 size: 15 residues. The germline V gene has CDR1 MDHEN and CDR2 SYDVKM. V was trimmed by 7 bases and J by 0 bases, leaving 10 bases between them. The CDR3 sequence: CASTRSLSYNSPLHF. CDR3 DNA: TGTGCCAGCACGCGGTCGCTCTCCTATAATTCACCCCTCCACTTT. Filled out from reference TRBV28 and TRBJ1-6, the complete variable domain reads DVKVTQSSRYLVKRTGEKVFLECVQDMDHENMFWYRQDPGLGLRLIYFSYDVKMKEKGDIPEGYSVSREKKERFSLILESASTNQTSMYLCASTRSLSYNSPLHFGNGTRLTVT.

This clonotype showed up many times. This rearrangement joins TRBV5-1 to TRBJ2-1, with 11 nucleotides matching TRBD2. The germline V gene has CDR1 SGHRS and CDR2 YFSETQ. CDR3 size: 15 residues. Trimming cost V 0 bases and J 10 bases; bases outside gene matches: 6. Here the CDR3 DNA reads TGCGCCAGCAGCTTGGCGAGTCTAGCGGGGGGAGAGCAGTTCTTC. Protein sequence: CASSLASLAGGEQFF.

This clonotype was seen ten or more times. The CDR3 sequence: CASSLRGVDTDTQYF. CDR3 DNA sequence: TGTGCCAGCAGCTTACGTGGGGTCGACACAGATACGCAGTATTTT. The gene calls are TRBV11-2 and TRBJ2-3, with D hard to call. This CDR3 is 15 amino acids long. Germline V gives CDR1 SGHAT, CDR2 FQNNGV. The V and J ends lost 2 bases and 2 bases respectively, with 11 bases between them.

This clonotype was observed at least ten times. The J gene is TRBJ1-1, the V gene TRBV13; 10 bases are a match to TRBD1. The CDR3 has 14 amino acids. CDR1 is PRHDT and CDR2 is FYEKMQ in the germline V gene (reference sequence). After removal of 4 bases from V and 5 bases from J, the junction contained 4 bases not matched to a gene. The CDR3 region has the DNA TGTGCCAGCAGCTCCCCGGACAGGGGGACTGAAGCTTTCTTT. This translates into CASSSPDRGTEAFF.